This T cell receptor beta chain was recorded in a study of vaccination effects on CD4 cells after COVID-19. Study context: Prior to sequencing, the ViraFEST assay stimulated PBMC with viral peptide pools, which expanded the antigen-specific CD4+ T cells. Culturing of about 2 million PBMC per well took place with roughly 9.4 IU/ml IL-2 and 9 to 10 ug/ml peptides.

About this clone: The antigen is not known.

Libraries were prepared by immunoSEQ multiplex PCR; TCRdb keeps only in-frame clonotypes and omits some of them. The data show 45,000 to 75,000 clones, 60% to 85% seen once. At the end of 10 days of culture, CD4+ T cells were isolated. The sequence was obtained from a human donor who received a COVID-19 vaccine. Sequenced here: CD4+ T cells from PBMCs cultured without peptide, sampled before COVID-19 vaccination.

For the CDR3, the DNA is TGTGCCAGCAGTTCAGGGCCCTCTGGAAACACCATATATTTT. Translation: CASSSGPSGNTIYF. The chain couples TRBV6-5 to TRBJ1-3; D perhaps matches TRBD1 (5 bases). Germline values: CDR1 MNHEY, CDR2 SVGAGI. CDR3 length: 14 amino acids. Trimming pared 4 bases from V and 0 bases from J, leaving 7 bases between.